The rows below give T cell receptor beta chains drawn from one sample of a study of tumor-infiltrating lymphocytes in primary liver carcinoma. TCRdb redid the calling of the multiplex PCR reads with MiXCR, one entry per CDR3 protein. This sample has fewer than 30,000 distinct CDR3 sequences, with roughly 80% found just once. Sequencing was performed on liver tumor tissue from sampling region 3. The receptors were gathered from a man aged 35 to 55 with primary liver carcinoma and hepatitis B virus infection. Each CDR3 is given with its conserved first and last residue. D genes are given only for firm matches. Part of the rows lack a size; the others show once, few, many or a class for expanded clones.

-,TRBJ1-5,-,TRBV5-5,CTSSLHQAPADTQHF,TGTACCAGCAGCTTGCATCAGGCGCCCGCAGATACGCAGCATTTT
TRBD2,TRBJ2-2,-,TRBV6-6,CAISPLVGLAGPTNTGEPLF,TGTGCCATCAGTCCGCTCGTGGGACTAGCGGGGCCAACGAACACCGGGGAGCCGTTATTT
-,TRBJ1-1,-,TRBV6-5,CASSFRRFSGAFF,TGTGCCAGCAGTTTCAGGAGGTTCTCTGGAGCTTTCTTT
-,TRBJ1-3,many,TRBV7-3,CASSSKDLSGNTIYF,TGTGCCAGCAGCTCCAAGGACCTCTCTGGAAACACCATATATTTT
TRBD2,TRBJ2-1,-,TRBV12-3/TRBV12-4,CASSPRGAGEGSYNEQFF,TGTGCCAGCAGTCCTAGGGGAGCGGGAGAAGGCTCCTACAATGAGCAGTTCTTC
TRBD1,TRBJ1-5,many,TRBV28,CASDTGQGANQPQHF,TGTGCCAGCGATACCGGACAGGGGGCCAATCAGCCCCAGCATTTT
-,TRBJ2-3,-,TRBV11-2,CTGSYRTANTQYF,TGTACCGGCAGCTACAGAACGGCTAATACGCAGTATTTT
TRBD2,TRBJ2-7,-,TRBV10-3,CAITERSGLAGGFSYEQYF,TGCGCCATCACCGAACGATCGGGACTGGCGGGAGGGTTCTCCTACGAGCAGTACTTC
TRBD2,TRBJ2-1,-,TRBV11-2,CASSLGLLAGTNEQFF,TGTGCCAGCAGCTTAGGACTCCTAGCGGGAACGAATGAGCAGTTCTTC
TRBD2,TRBJ2-1,once,TRBV6-2/TRBV6-3,CASSLVASGALKIEQFF,TGTGCCAGCAGTTTGGTGGCTAGCGGAGCCCTTAAAATTGAACAGTTCTTC
-,TRBJ2-7,-,TRBV30,CARSAPDARHEQYF,TGTGCCCGGAGTGCACCGGACGCACGTCACGAGCAGTACTTC
TRBD2,TRBJ2-2,large,TRBV6-5,CASRGTSGSLGELFF,TGTGCCAGCAGGGGGACTAGCGGGAGTCTTGGGGAGCTGTTTTTT
-,TRBJ2-3,-,TRBV5-4,CASNLDQGRTDTQYF,TGTGCCAGCAACTTGGATCAGGGCCGTACAGATACGCAGTATTTT
TRBD2,TRBJ2-2,-,TRBV11-1,CASSSAGLPYRELFF,TGTGCCAGCAGCTCAGCGGGACTTCCTTACAGGGAGCTGTTTTTT
TRBD2,TRBJ2-7,-,TRBV12-3/TRBV12-4,CAISTGARDYEQYF,TGTGCCATCAGCACAGGTGCGAGGGACTACGAGCAGTATTTC
TRBD2,TRBJ2-1,-,TRBV7-9,CANSILAGSGNEQFF,TGTGCCAACAGCATCCTAGCGGGGTCGGGGAATGAGCAGTTTTTC
-,TRBJ2-1,-,TRBV7-9,CASSLPHQGPETNEQFF,TGTGCCAGCAGCTTACCACATCAGGGACCTGAAACAAATGAGCAGTTCTTT
TRBD1,TRBJ2-1,-,TRBV5-6,CVSSFGNRGSSYNEQFF,TGTGTCAGCAGCTTTGGAAACAGGGGCAGCTCCTACAATGAGCAGTTCTTC
-,TRBJ1-1,-,TRBV13,CASGLASGTEAFF,TGTGCCAGCGGCTTAGCGTCAGGGACTGAAGCTTTCTTT
-,TRBJ2-3,-,TRBV10-3,CAFSEQGNQPQYF,TGTGCCTTCAGTGAACAGGGAAATCAGCCCCAGTATTTT
TRBD2,TRBJ2-7,-,TRBV5-1,CASGSGSAYEQYF,TGCGCGAGCGGGAGCGGGAGTGCCTACGAGCAGTACTTC
TRBD1,TRBJ2-1,-,TRBV7-2,CASSLGTGPYDEQFF,TGTGCCAGCAGCTTGGGGACAGGCCCCTACGATGAGCAGTTCTTC